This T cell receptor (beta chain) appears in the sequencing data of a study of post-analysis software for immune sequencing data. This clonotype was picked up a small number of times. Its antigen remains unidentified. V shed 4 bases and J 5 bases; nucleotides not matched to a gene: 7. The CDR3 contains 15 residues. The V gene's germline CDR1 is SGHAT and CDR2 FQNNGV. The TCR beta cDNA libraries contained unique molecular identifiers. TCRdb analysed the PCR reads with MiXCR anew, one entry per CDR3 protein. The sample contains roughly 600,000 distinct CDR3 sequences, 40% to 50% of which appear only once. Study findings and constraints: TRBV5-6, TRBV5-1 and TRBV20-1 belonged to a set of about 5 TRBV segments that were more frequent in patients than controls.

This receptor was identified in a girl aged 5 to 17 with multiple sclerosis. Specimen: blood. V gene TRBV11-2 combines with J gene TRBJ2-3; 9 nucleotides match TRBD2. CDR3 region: CASSSLAGARDTQYF. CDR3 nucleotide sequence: TGTGCCAGCAGCTCGTTAGCGGGAGCCAGAGATACGCAGTATTTT.